The present TCR beta chain was sequenced within a study of T cell responses to AZD1222 COVID-19 vaccine. Sequencing used immunoSEQ multiplex PCR; TCRdb keeps in-frame clones, though not all of them. This sample has some 100,000 clones; 85% to 90% occur once, and the top ten carry over 15%. The germline gives CDR1 MNHEY, CDR2 SVGAGI. V dropped 4 bases and J dropped 3; count of bases not matched to a gene: 7. This CDR3 has 15 residues. The clonotype comes from an adult in good health. V is TRBV6-5 and J is TRBJ1-1, with TRBD1 matching over 8 bases. The material sequenced was peripheral blood, taken on day 0 of AZD1222 vaccination. This CDR3 reads CASSWTGRRDTEAFF. Written as DNA, the CDR3 is TGTGCCAGCAGTTGGACAGGGCGAAGGGACACTGAAGCTTTCTTT.